These 15 T cell receptor beta chains were sequenced from one sample in a study of immune cell composition in non-small cell lung cancer. This table comes from immunoSEQ multiplex PCR, and its TCRdb copy is limited to in-frame clones, with some not included. The sample includes thousands of clones, around 82% seen only once; the top ten take roughly 15%. Sequenced sample: lung tumor tissue. All receptors come from a human donor with non-small cell lung cancer.

This clone was picked up a small number of times. The V and J genes are TRBV7-9 and TRBJ1-1, with D unclear. The CDR3 totals 16 residues. Per germline, CDR1 SEHNR and CDR2 FQNEAQ (reference sequence). The V end lost 4 bases, the J end lost 9 bases, and 24 bases lay between the germline ends. CDR3 protein: CASSSAEDRRAVKAFF. The CDR3, as DNA: TGTGCCAGCAGCTCCGCGGAGGACCGGAGGGCTGTGAAAGCTTTCTTT.

Relative to its sample, this clone is hyperexpanded (1% or more). This chain connects TRBV2 to TRBJ1-1, with a possible D match to TRBD1 (6 bases). Germline CDR1 SNHLY, CDR2 FYNNEI. The CDR3 totals 12 residues. V was trimmed by 8 bases and J by 3 bases, leaving 10 bases between them. CDR3 DNA: TGTGCCAGCCGCCAGGGGTACACTGAAGCTTTCTTT. Amino acid sequence: CASRQGYTEAFF. The full variable domain, with the rest looked up from reference TRBV2 and TRBJ1-1, is EPEVTQTPSHQVTQMGQEVILRCVPISNHLYFYWYRQILGQKVEFLVSFYNNEISEKSEIFDDQFSVERPDGSNFTLKIRSTKLEDSAMYFCASRQGYTEAFFGQGTRLTVV.

The genes are TRBV5-4 and TRBJ1-2; D is undetermined. V dropped 0 bases and J dropped 4 bases, with 10 bases sitting between them. This CDR3 comprises 14 residues. Germline CDR1 reads SGHNT; CDR2 reads YYREEE (reference sequence). The CDR3 is CASSLVGGSYGYTF. DNA for the CDR3: TGTGCCAGCAGCTTGGTTGGAGGGTCCTATGGCTACACCTTC.

In nucleotides, the CDR3 is TGCGCCAGCAGCTATCTCACAGATACGCAGTATTTT. As protein: CASSYLTDTQYF. The V call is TRBV5-1, the J call TRBJ2-3; D is uncertain. Trimming shortened V by 3 bases and J by 2 bases, and 4 bases separated the two germline ends. Germline V gene lookup returns CDR1 SGHRS and CDR2 YFSETQ. The CDR3 runs 12 residues. The full variable domain, completed using reference TRBV5-1 and TRBJ2-3, is KAGVTQTPRYLIKTRGQQVTLSCSPISGHRSVSWYQQTPGQGLQFLFEYFSETQRNKGNFPGRFSGRQFSNSRSEMNVSTLELGDSALYLCASSYLTDTQYFGPGTRLTVL.

The rearrangement links TRBV5-1 to TRBJ2-1, with D tentatively TRBD2 (5 bases). Trimming stripped 4 bases from V and 1 base from J, with 12 bases between. The CDR3 has 15 residues. Germline CDR1 reads SGHRS; CDR2 reads YFSETQ. CDR3 protein: CASSNLAGSYNEQFF. The CDR3, as DNA: TGCGCCAGCAGCAACCTAGCAGGTTCCTACAATGAGCAGTTCTTC.

V and J are TRBV4-2 and TRBJ2-7, with a tentative D call TRBD2 (6 bases). Germline CDR1 and CDR2: LGHNA and YNFKEQ. The CDR3 is made up of 13 amino acids. The V end lost 0 bases, the J end lost 6 bases, and 9 bases lay between the germline ends. The CDR3 DNA is TGTGCCAGCAGCCAAGACGGTAGCGGCGAGCAGTACTTC. It translates to CASSQDGSGEQYF.

The chain recombines TRBV7-3 with TRBJ1-1; D remains ambiguous. Trimming left V 5 bases short and J 0 bases short, with 13 bases between. Looked up from germline, CDR1 is SGHTA and CDR2 is FQGTGA. The length of the CDR3 is 15 residues. The CDR3 nucleotides are TGTGCCAGCAGCCCCGGACTGATTATGAACACTGAAGCTTTCTTT. Its translation: CASSPGLIMNTEAFF.

This clone was detected only a few times. The chain has TRBV2 and TRBJ2-1, with TRBD2 matching over 15 bases. V gave up 4 bases and J gave up 9 bases; unmatched junction bases: 4. CDR3 length equals 15 residues. The germline gives CDR1 SNHLY, CDR2 FYNNEI. The CDR3 region is CASSGTSGRASEQFF. Written as DNA, the CDR3 is TGTGCCAGCAGTGGGACTAGCGGGAGGGCCTCTGAGCAGTTCTTC.

V and J are TRBV5-4 and TRBJ2-4; 7 nucleotides agree with TRBD1. Germline V gene data show CDR1 as SGHNT and CDR2 as YYREEE (reference sequence). This CDR3 is 17 amino acids long. Trimming removed 0 bases from V and 0 bases from J; junction bases left unmatched: 6. CDR3 loop: CASSLEGQTLAKNIQYF. The DNA for the CDR3 is TGTGCCAGCAGCTTGGAGGGACAGACTTTAGCCAAAAACATTCAGTACTTC. The complete variable domain, with remaining parts taken from reference TRBV5-4 and TRBJ2-4, reads ETGVTQSPTHLIKTRGQQVTLRCSSQSGHNTVSWYQQALGQGPQFIFQYYREEENGRGNFPPRFSGLQFPNYSSELNVNALELDDSALYLCASSLEGQTLAKNIQYFGAGTRLSVL.

This chain links TRBV7-8 with TRBJ1-5; D might be TRBD1 (5 bases). Germline CDR1 reads SGHVS; CDR2 reads FQNEAQ. V shed 5 bases and J shed 1 base, with 6 bases lying between them. The CDR3 runs 13 residues. CDR3 residues: CASSRQSNQPQHF. The CDR3 coding sequence is TGTGCCAGCAGCCGACAGAGCAATCAGCCCCAGCATTTT.

V is TRBV7-2 and J is TRBJ2-1; 8 positions match TRBD2. V shed 5 bases, J shed 6 bases, and the junction held 12 bases outside the gene matches. CDR1 and CDR2 (germline): SGHTA, FQGNSA. This CDR3 is built from 16 residues. CDR3 sequence (DNA): TGTGCCAGCAGCCGAGGGGTGAGTAGCGGGGTCAATGAGCAGTTCTTC. Amino acid sequence: CASSRGVSSGVNEQFF.

This chain connects TRBV7-2 to TRBJ1-5, with TRBD1 matching over 8 bases. Trimming took 5 bases from V and 6 from J; bases not matched to a gene: 9. Germline CDR1 and CDR2: SGHTA and FQGNSA. The CDR3 loop spans 15 amino acids. For the CDR3, the DNA is TGTGCCAGCAGCCTAAGCAGGGGGCTTAGTCAGCCCCAGCATTTT. It specifies CASSLSRGLSQPQHF.

CDR3 in DNA: TGTGCCACCAGCAGAGTAGCAGGGTCCTACGAGCAGTACTTC. It specifies CATSRVAGSYEQYF. The chain has TRBV15 and TRBJ2-7; possibly TRBD1 for D (5 bases). Germline V gene sequence: CDR1 LNHNV, CDR2 YYDKDF (reference sequence). The CDR3 contains 14 residues. V lost 1 base and J lost 1, with 8 bases in between.

This clone was picked up one time. The chain combines TRBV30 with TRBJ2-2; D may be TRBD2 (5 bases). The CDR3 contains 15 residues. Trimming left V 5 bases short and J 0 bases short, with 13 bases between. CDR1 is GTSNPN, CDR2 SVGIG, per germline (reference sequence). The CDR3 loop is CAWGSGFANTGELFF. The CDR3 nucleotides are TGTGCCTGGGGCTCGGGGTTCGCGAACACCGGGGAGCTGTTTTTT.

The chain links TRBV6-6 to TRBJ1-1, with no clear D. V lost 2 bases, J lost 7 bases, and 14 bases lay in between. Germline CDR1 is MNHNY and CDR2 is SVGAGI (reference sequence). This CDR3 has 14 amino acids. CDR3 sequence: CASSYEGSLGEAFF. In DNA, the CDR3 is TGTGCCAGCAGTTACGAAGGCAGTCTAGGTGAAGCTTTCTTT.